This T cell receptor beta chain stems from a study of OX40 agonist ivuxolimab in advanced cancers. Study overall: Administration of intravenous ivuxolimab to patients occurred every 2 weeks at 0.01 to 10 mg/kg. Study findings and constraints: Also present in some nonresponders was a low level of normalized T-cell clonal expansion.

Clones were read by immunoSEQ multiplex PCR, and TCRdb kept only the in-frame ones, dropping some. The sample contains about 62,000 clones, around four fifths of which appear only once. On this clone itself: Its antigen is unknown.

The sequencing here drew on CD4+ or CD8+ T cells sorted from blood, taken in a trial of the OX40 agonist ivuxolimab. The sequence was obtained from an adult with an advanced solid tumor such as melanoma, head and neck, liver or kidney cancer.

CDR3 amino acids: CASSLSGAGYNEQFF. CDR3 DNA sequence: TGTGCCAGCAGCTTGTCGGGGGCGGGTTACAATGAGCAGTTCTTC. The chain carries TRBV5-4 and TRBJ2-1, with D possibly being TRBD1 or TRBD2 (6 bases each). The CDR3 has 15 amino acids. CDR1 and CDR2 (germline): SGHNT, YYREEE (reference sequence). V lost 1 base and J 4 bases, leaving 12 bases between the germline ends.